The next 14 T cell receptor beta chains were all read from a single sample in a study of blood T cell repertoires in COVID-19. The table came from immunoSEQ multiplex PCR; TCRdb's copy has only in-frame clones and leaves some out. This sample has tens of thousands of clones; around 74% occur once, and the top ten carry around 20%. Sequenced: peripheral blood. The receptor source for this set is a man between 70 and 80 years old with acute or convalescent COVID-19.

This rearrangement joins TRBV15 to TRBJ2-7, with D possibly matching TRBD2 (6 bases). The ends were cut back, 1 base at V and 0 bases at J, with 13 bases in the middle. Per the germline V gene, CDR1 is LNHNV and CDR2 is YYDKDF (reference sequence). This CDR3 spans 16 amino acids. CDR3 coding DNA: TGTGCCACCAGCAGAGGGGCGACGGACTACTCCTACGAGCAGTACTTC. It yields the protein CATSRGATDYSYEQYF.

The chain has TRBV29-1 and TRBJ2-7; D is perhaps TRBD2 (6 bases). This CDR3 is 13 amino acids long. Trimming removed 2 bases from V and 3 bases from J, with 11 bases in between. The germline V gene encodes CDR1 SQVTM and CDR2 ANQGSEA. The CDR3 bases are TGCAGCGTTGAACGGGAGAACCGCTACGAGCAGTACTTC. Translating gives CSVERENRYEQYF.

The rearrangement joins TRBV7-9 to TRBJ1-3; possibly TRBD1 for D (6 bases). Deletions cut 4 bases from V and 2 bases from J, with 18 bases between. Germline lookup yields CDR1 SEHNR and CDR2 FQNEAQ (reference sequence). The length of the CDR3 is 17 residues. CDR3 sequence: CASSYPNRETTGNTIYF. The CDR3 nucleotides are TGTGCCAGCAGCTATCCGAACAGGGAAACGACTGGAAACACCATATATTTT.

The chain has TRBV24-1 and TRBJ2-3; tentative D call: TRBD2 (5 bases). The germline gives CDR1 KGHDR, CDR2 SFDVKD. The CDR3 sequence is 13 residues long. V lost 9 bases to trimming and J lost 2 bases, with 11 bases between them. The CDR3: CATYGLDTDTQYF. The CDR3 bases are TGTGCCACCTATGGACTCGACACAGATACGCAGTATTTT.

The chain couples TRBV6-1 to TRBJ2-3, with D perhaps TRBD1 (6 bases). This CDR3 region has 16 residues. V was trimmed by 2 bases and J by 6 bases, leaving 18 bases between them. CDR1 is MNHNS, CDR2 SASEGT, per germline. The CDR3 reads CASSEPPWTERDTQYF. The DNA of the CDR3 is TGTGCCAGCAGTGAACCCCCCTGGACAGAAAGGGATACGCAGTATTTT.

The CDR3 nucleotides are TGTGCCAGCAGCTTAGGGCCGGACAATGAGCAGTTCTTC. Its translation is CASSLGPDNEQFF. This chain links TRBV7-3 with TRBJ2-1; D is unclear. Trimming removed 2 bases from V and 5 bases from J, with 7 bases in between. The CDR3 loop spans 13 amino acids. Germline V gene data show CDR1 as SGHTA and CDR2 as FQGTGA.

This clone was counted between two and nine times. The CDR3: CASSKQAGGKYEQYF. The CDR3 nucleotides are TGTGCCAGCAGCAAGCAAGCGGGAGGGAAATACGAGCAGTACTTC. This chain uses TRBV27 with TRBJ2-7; 10 bases align to TRBD2. In germline, CDR1 is MNHEY, CDR2 SMNVEV (reference sequence). There are 15 residues in the CDR3. V dropped 6 bases and J dropped 4; count of bases not matched to a gene: 9.

This chain joins TRBV10-1 and TRBJ2-2; a weak D match, TRBD1 (5 bases). The germline gives CDR1 WNHNN, CDR2 SYGVQD (reference sequence). CDR3 length equals 15 residues. V gave up 5 bases and J gave up 0 bases, with 10 bases separating them. The CDR3 loop reads CASSLDSSNTGELFF. Written as DNA, the CDR3 is TGCGCCAGCAGTCTTGACAGCTCGAACACCGGGGAGCTGTTTTTT.

V is TRBV28 and J is TRBJ2-4; weak D call: TRBD1 (6 bases). The CDR3 has 12 amino acids. The V end was cut by 10 bases, the J end by 7 bases, with 14 bases between. Germline CDR1 MDHEN, CDR2 SYDVKM. DNA of the CDR3: TGTGCCACCCGGGACAAGGCCAACATTCAGTACTTC. Its translation is CATRDKANIQYF.

This chain connects TRBV9 to TRBJ2-1; no reliable D call. Trimming cost V 0 bases and J 3 bases, with 10 bases left between them. Germline V gives CDR1 SGDLS, CDR2 YYNGEE. The CDR3 contains 15 residues. CDR3 sequence: CASSVEASIYNEQFF. The DNA of the CDR3 is TGTGCCAGCAGCGTAGAAGCATCGATCTACAATGAGCAGTTCTTC.

The chain joins TRBV4-1 to TRBJ2-7, with 8 bases fitting TRBD2. There are 17 residues in the CDR3. Germline CDR1 is MGHRA and CDR2 is YSYEKL. V lost 4 bases, J lost 5 bases, and 16 bases stayed unmatched. CDR3 residues: CASSLRGLEGFGDEQYF. CDR3 bases: TGCGCCAGCAGCCTTCGGGGACTAGAGGGCTTTGGAGACGAGCAGTACTTC.

CDR3 residues: CAIGARLTYEQYF. The CDR3, as DNA: TGTGCCATTGGGGCCCGCTTAACCTACGAGCAGTACTTC. This chain links TRBV28 with TRBJ2-7; D might be TRBD1 (5 bases). The CDR3 totals 13 residues. The germline V gene has CDR1 MDHEN and CDR2 SYDVKM. Trimming took 10 bases from V and 2 from J, leaving 15 bases between them.

The chain joins TRBV13 to TRBJ2-3, with a possible D match to TRBD2 (5 bases). Trimming removed 5 bases from V and 2 bases from J, with 14 bases in between. The germline V gene has CDR1 PRHDT and CDR2 FYEKMQ (reference sequence). The CDR3 sequence is 15 residues long. CDR3 bases: TGTGCCAGCAGCCCCGCGGGTGGTTTCACAGATACGCAGTATTTT. This translates into CASSPAGGFTDTQYF.

The V and J genes are TRBV12-3 or TRBV12-4 and TRBJ1-1; possible D gene TRBD1, 6 bases. Trimming shortened V by 6 bases and J by 1 base, and 9 bases separated the two germline ends. This CDR3 region has 13 residues. CDR3 in DNA: TGTGCCAGCAGCCAAGGGGGGAACACTGAAGCTTTCTTT. Its protein is CASSQGGNTEAFF.